The T cell receptor beta chain described here comes from a study of CD8+ T cells in alopecia areata. Study in general: For the treated group, dosing was oral tofacitinib at 5 to 10 mg twice daily.

Noted treatment: oral pan-JAK inhibitor, 5-10 mg twice daily. A note on this clone: Antigen: not known.

V shed 7 bases and J shed 5 bases, with 15 bases lying between them. This CDR3 region has 12 residues. Per germline, CDR1 SQVTM and CDR2 ANQGSEA. Once RNA had been extracted, it was reverse transcribed into cDNA to act as the sequencing template. The assay was immunoSEQ multiplex PCR, and TCRdb's table has in-frame clones only and misses some. The profile covers some 200,000 clones, with approximately 47% appearing a single time and over 2% taken by the ten largest. Findings and limits, study-wide: A large proportion of expanded lesional clones were detected persisting in scalp and blood during tofacitinib. Across lesional scalp, and particularly alopecia totalis/universalis, clonality surpassed that of normal scalp. Besides other cells, scalp samples also yield sequences of resident alphabeta T cells from normal skin.

The source material was CD4+ T cells sorted from blood, sampled at approximately week 37, from a patient treated with tofacitinib. This clonotype was obtained from a human donor with alopecia areata. The rearrangement uses TRBV29-1 and TRBJ2-7; D is perhaps TRBD2 (6 bases). The CDR3 nucleotides are TGCAGCGCGGGACTTGGGCCCCACGAGCAGTACTTC. The encoded protein is CSAGLGPHEQYF.